This entry lists 25 T cell receptor beta chains sequenced from one sample in a study of memory CD4+ T cells and cytomegalovirus serostatus. The sort gate was single viable CD3+CD4+CD8-CD45RO+ cells for memory CD4+ T cells. Method: immunoSEQ multiplex PCR; TCRdb's copy keeps in-frame clones and lacks some. The repertoire has about 58,000 clones, approximately 86% of them found once; the top ten carry around 0.5%. Sequencing was done on a sample of memory CD4+ T cells from blood. The receptors here all came from an adult in good health and CMV-seronegative. Some clones in this sample may be carry-over from other donors' samples.

This clone came up a few times. The V call is TRBV4-1, the J call TRBJ2-3; 7 bases line up with TRBD2. Trimming removed 4 bases from V and 2 bases from J; junction bases left unmatched: 3. The CDR3 loop spans 14 amino acids. Germline V CDR1 and CDR2: MGHRA, YSYEKL. CDR3: CASSPGLNTDTQYF. The DNA of the CDR3 is TGCGCCAGCAGCCCGGGACTAAACACAGATACGCAGTATTTT.

This clone was detected only a few times. The chain links TRBV12-5 to TRBJ2-5; D may be TRBD2 (5 bases). The germline V gene has CDR1 LGHNT and CDR2 FRNRAP. Trimming pared 1 base from V and 7 bases from J, leaving 13 bases between. CDR3 length: 14 amino acids. CDR3 in DNA: TGTGCTAGTGGTTTGGACCTCGGACGGGGGACCCAGTACTTC. Translating gives CASGLDLGRGTQYF.

The chain employs TRBV2 and TRBJ2-1; 8 bases are a match to TRBD2. J gave up 2 bases and V 7 bases, and 4 bases lay outside the gene matches. Germline V lookup: CDR1 SNHLY, CDR2 FYNNEI. The CDR3 is made up of 14 amino acids. The DNA of the CDR3 is TGTGCCAGCAAGACTAGCGAAACCTACAATGAGCAGTTCTTC. This sequence encodes CASKTSETYNEQFF. The full variable domain, its missing parts supplied by reference TRBV2 and TRBJ2-1, is EPEVTQTPSHQVTQMGQEVILRCVPISNHLYFYWYRQILGQKVEFLVSFYNNEISEKSEIFDDQFSVERPDGSNFTLKIRSTKLEDSAMYFCASKTSETYNEQFFGPGTRLTVL.

The table lists this clone with a count of one. The V and J genes are TRBV6-4 and TRBJ2-1; no clear D gene. The CDR3 covers 13 residues. Trimming took off 4 bases at V and 2 bases at J, with 6 bases between the two ends. CDR1 is MRHNA and CDR2 is SNTAGT in the germline V gene. CDR3 protein: CASSVGPYNEQFF. The CDR3, as DNA: TGTGCCAGCAGTGTTGGGCCCTACAATGAGCAGTTCTTC.

In its sample, this clone was seen a few times. The rearrangement joins TRBV4-2 to TRBJ1-1, with a possible D match to TRBD1 (5 bases). V was shortened by 1 base and J by 3 bases, with 9 bases between the two germline ends. The germline gives CDR1 LGHNA, CDR2 YNFKEQ. This CDR3 has 14 residues. CDR3 residues: CASSQVGGYTEAFF. CDR3 in DNA: TGTGCCAGCAGCCAAGTTGGGGGTTACACTGAAGCTTTCTTT.

V is TRBV27 and J is TRBJ2-3, with D perhaps TRBD2 (6 bases). The CDR3 extends over 13 amino acids. Germline loops: CDR1 MNHEY, CDR2 SMNVEV (reference sequence). V gave up 8 bases and J gave up 2 bases, with 11 bases separating them. The CDR3 nucleotides read TGTGCCAGCGGGGGGTTTGACACAGATACGCAGTATTTT. Its translation: CASGGFDTDTQYF.

The genes are TRBV6-1 and TRBJ2-7; D is unresolved. Between the trimmed V and J ends, which lost 7 bases and 5 bases, there was a span of 12 bases. The CDR3 is 12 amino acids. Germline V gene data show CDR1 as MNHNS and CDR2 as SASEGT. CDR3 sequence (DNA): TGTGCCAGCACTCAATATACTCACGAGCAGTACTTC. Its protein is CASTQYTHEQYF.

This clone turned up a few times. The rearrangement joins TRBV6-1 to TRBJ1-1; D ambiguous. Trimming cost V 2 bases and J 6 bases, with 7 bases left between them. CDR3 length: 12 amino acids. Per the germline V gene, CDR1 is MNHNS and CDR2 is SASEGT. The CDR3 DNA follows: TGTGCCAGCAGTGAAAGCTGGTCTGAAGCTTTCTTT. It is translated as CASSESWSEAFF.

This rearrangement joins TRBV7-8 to TRBJ2-2; 8 positions match TRBD2. Germline V gene sequence: CDR1 SGHVS, CDR2 FQNEAQ. The CDR3 consists of 17 residues. The trim removed 5 bases at V and 1 base at J, leaving 9 bases unmatched. The DNA of the CDR3 is TGTGCCAGCAGCCCTCGTGGCCGGGGGGGGAACACCGGGGAGCTGTTTTTT. This encodes CASSPRGRGGNTGELFF.

The V and J genes are TRBV30 and TRBJ1-2; weak D call: TRBD1 (6 bases). Germline V CDR1 and CDR2: GTSNPN, SVGIG (reference sequence). This CDR3 comprises 13 residues. Trimming left V 5 bases short and J 4 bases short, with 14 bases between. This chain's CDR3 is CAWGTQAFYGYTF. CDR3 coding DNA: TGTGCCTGGGGGACACAAGCTTTCTATGGCTACACCTTC.

This chain connects TRBV9 to TRBJ1-4; D gene ambiguous. Germline values: CDR1 SGDLS, CDR2 YYNGEE. The CDR3 covers 16 residues. Trimming removed 0 bases from V and 7 bases from J, with 16 bases in between. The CDR3 DNA reads TGTGCCAGCAGCGTAGGAGTCCGATGGCTTATTGAAAAACTGTTTTTT. Protein sequence: CASSVGVRWLIEKLFF.

This clone was counted once. V and J are TRBV6-6 and TRBJ2-1; TRBD2 might be the D (6 bases). The CDR3 runs 16 residues. Germline V lookup: CDR1 MNHNY, CDR2 SVGAGI (reference sequence). V was shortened by 2 bases and J by 8 bases, with 19 bases between the two germline ends. The CDR3 reads CASSYGAGPPGDEQFF. For the CDR3, the DNA is TGTGCCAGCAGTTACGGGGCAGGACCCCCGGGGGATGAGCAGTTCTTC.

CDR3 sequence (DNA): TGCGCCAGCAGCGGGACAGGGAAGTTGACTAATGAAAAACTGTTTTTT. It is translated as CASSGTGKLTNEKLFF. The chain uses TRBV10-1 and TRBJ1-4; 9 nucleotides line up with TRBD1. Trimming removed 6 bases from V and 2 bases from J; junction bases left unmatched: 7. Germline CDR1 WNHNN, CDR2 SYGVQD (reference sequence). The CDR3 has 16 amino acids.

This clone appeared a few times. The rearrangement joins TRBV6-5 to TRBJ2-7, with 8 nucleotides matching TRBD1. The CDR3 totals 15 residues. V shed 7 bases and J 3 bases; nucleotides not matched to a gene: 11. Per the germline V gene, CDR1 is MNHEY and CDR2 is SVGAGI. The CDR3 sequence: CASKYGGTGRYEQYF. CDR3 in DNA: TGTGCCAGCAAATACGGTGGGACAGGACGCTACGAGCAGTACTTC.

This clone appeared once. Additional DNA sequences in this sample encode the identical CDR3. The chain combines TRBV4-3 with TRBJ1-3; D remains ambiguous. V lost 1 base and J lost 2, with 9 bases in between. Germline loops: CDR1 LGHNA, CDR2 YSLEER. The CDR3 totals 15 residues. In nucleotides, the CDR3 is TGCGCCAGCAGCCAAGTTCCGGGCCCTGGAAACACCATATATTTT. This gives the protein CASSQVPGPGNTIYF.

The chain recombines TRBV10-1 with TRBJ2-3; possible D gene TRBD2, 5 bases. CDR1 WNHNN and CDR2 SYGVQD come from the germline V gene (reference sequence). Trimming stripped 6 bases from V and 2 bases from J, with 9 bases between. This CDR3 spans 13 amino acids. The CDR3 is CASRGGLTDTQYF. CDR3 bases: TGCGCCAGCAGAGGCGGGCTCACAGATACGCAGTATTTT.

The chain couples TRBV5-1 to TRBJ1-4; 10 bases are a match to TRBD1. The germline V gene has CDR1 SGHRS and CDR2 YFSETQ. The CDR3 is 16 amino acids. Losses at the gene ends were 4 bases for V and 7 bases for J; bases not matched to a gene: 10. CDR3 amino acids: CASSLGDRGQAEKLFF. The CDR3 DNA reads as TGCGCCAGCAGCCTAGGTGACAGGGGGCAGGCTGAAAAACTGTTTTTT.

This rearrangement joins TRBV9 to TRBJ2-6; D is unresolved. Germline CDR1 and CDR2: SGDLS and YYNGEE. The CDR3 consists of 17 residues. Trimming removed 0 bases at V and 0 bases at J, with 10 bases between. In DNA, the CDR3 is TGTGCCAGCAGCGTAGTTCCCCAGTTCTCTGGGGCCAACGTCCTGACTTTC. It specifies CASSVVPQFSGANVLTF.

The V and J genes are TRBV21-1 and TRBJ1-2; the table calls TRBD1, which could not be checked here. TRBV21-1 is a known pseudogene. There are 14 residues in the CDR3. The DNA of the CDR3 is TGTGCCAGCACCTTGACAGGGCCCAACTATGGCTACACCTTC. Translated: CASTLTGPNYGYTF.

The chain carries TRBV30 and TRBJ1-2; tentatively, D is TRBD1 (6 bases). Per germline, CDR1 GTSNPN and CDR2 SVGIG (reference sequence). The CDR3 is 11 residues long. The V end was cut by 2 bases, the J end by 7 bases, with 8 bases between. CDR3 sequence reads: CAWSSGAGYTF. As DNA, the CDR3 is TGTGCCTGGAGTTCGGGGGCTGGCTACACCTTC.

V gene TRBV25-1 combines with J gene TRBJ2-1; the D call may be TRBD1 or TRBD2 (5 bases each). V lost 6 bases and J 10 bases, leaving 19 bases between the germline ends. CDR3 length: 14 amino acids. Per the germline V gene, CDR1 is MGHDK and CDR2 is SYGVNS. The CDR3 protein is CASSAHPGPREQFF. The CDR3 DNA reads as TGTGCCAGCAGCGCGCACCCGGGACCAAGGGAGCAGTTCTTC.

CDR3: CASSIGQGWYNEQFF. The DNA of the CDR3 is TGTGCCAGCTCTATCGGGCAGGGGTGGTACAATGAGCAGTTCTTC. The gene calls are TRBV18 and TRBJ2-1; D is perhaps TRBD1 (6 bases). CDR3 length: 15 residues. Per the germline V gene, CDR1 is KGHSH and CDR2 is LQKENI. V was pared by 6 bases and J by 4 bases, with 16 bases between.

The chain links TRBV2 to TRBJ2-6; D gene unclear. V was clipped by 3 bases and J by 2 bases, with 2 bases between them. Germline V lookup: CDR1 SNHLY, CDR2 FYNNEI. The CDR3 contains 13 residues. The CDR3 reads CASSDAGANVLTF. DNA for the CDR3: TGTGCCAGCAGTGATGCTGGGGCCAACGTCCTGACTTTC.

The chain couples TRBV10-2 to TRBJ1-2, with 7 bases that match TRBD1. The CDR3 runs to 15 residues. Trimming took 3 bases from V and 4 from J; bases not matched to a gene: 8. Germline V gene data show CDR1 as WSHSY and CDR2 as SAAADI. Written as DNA, the CDR3 is TGCGCCAGCAGTGAAGGACAGGTTAGCGGCTATGGCTACACCTTC. Translation gives CASSEGQVSGYGYTF.

The chain uses TRBV11-2 and TRBJ1-3, with 7 positions matching TRBD1. This CDR3 contains 18 residues. CDR1 is SGHAT, CDR2 FQNNGV, per germline. With 5 bases clipped from V and 0 bases from J, the junction kept 13 bases outside the gene matches. In DNA form, the CDR3 reads TGTGCCAGCAGCAGAACAGGGGACTTACCGTACTCTGGAAACACCATATATTTT. This gives the protein CASSRTGDLPYSGNTIYF.